This T cell receptor (beta chain) came from a study of T cells in Graves' hyperthyroidism and ophthalmopathy. The V and J ends lost 7 bases and 2 bases, in that order; junction bases with no gene match: 6. The CDR3 contains 15 residues. The V gene's germline CDR1 is SGHVS and CDR2 FQNEAQ. Turning to this clonotype: Its antigen is not identified.

Study-level results: A 13 V-J model separated ophthalmopathy from stable hyperthyroidism. Onset of ophthalmopathy came a median roughly 6.5 months after the model predicted it.

Authors of the study amplified TCR beta CDR3 regions from RNA transcripts. First-round RT-PCR of the TCR CDR3 relied on the HTBI primer set. TCRdb processed the multiplex PCR reads anew with MiXCR; each CDR3 protein has one entry. The sample carries more than 300,000 distinct CDR3 sequences, around 13% recorded once. Patients aged 18 to 65 had newly diagnosed hyperthyroidism that had lasted under 2 months. The PBMCs were sourced from fresh peripheral blood (10 ml). V usage is TRBV7-8 and J usage is TRBJ2-1, with 9 bases identical to TRBD1. Sequenced sample: blood. This TCR was recovered from a woman aged 55-70 years with Graves' hyperthyroidism. CDR3 amino acids: CASTNRDRAYNEQFF. CDR3 nucleotides: TGTGCCAGCACCAACCGGGACAGGGCCTACAATGAGCAGTTCTTC.